The 9 T cell receptor beta chains given below trace back to one sample, sequenced in a study of blood T cell repertoires in COVID-19 (TCRdb year 2020). The receptor library was made with the immunoSEQ multiplex PCR assay. TCRdb limited this immuneACCESS table to in-frame rearrangements with V and J called. A share of clones is missing; checked studies link under half to unresolved V genes, and the rest is unexplained. Recorded for this sample are about 190,000 clones; 70% to 90% of them occurred a single time. The biggest ten clones account for approximately 1.1% of the sample. Material: peripheral blood. The receptors stem from a man aged 25 to 40 with acute or convalescent COVID-19.

This chain uses TRBV7-2 with TRBJ2-2; D call uncertain. V was clipped by 3 bases and J by 4 bases, with 9 bases between them. CDR1 is SGHTA and CDR2 is FQGNSA in the germline V gene. The CDR3 is 14 amino acids. CDR3 loop: CASSFYSSTGELFF. DNA of the CDR3: TGTGCCAGCAGCTTTTACAGTTCCACCGGGGAGCTGTTTTTT.

This clone has a handful of counts. The genes are TRBV28 and TRBJ1-2, with TRBD1 matching over 7 bases. CDR3 length equals 16 residues. The V gene end was trimmed by 7 bases and the J gene end by 4 bases; junction bases not matched to a gene: 15. Germline V lookup: CDR1 MDHEN, CDR2 SYDVKM. Here the CDR3 DNA reads TGTGCCAGCATGGGGGGACAGCCTCCCCTCTTCTATGGCTACACCTTC. It codes for CASMGGQPPLFYGYTF.

The V and J genes are TRBV18 and TRBJ2-7, with D maybe TRBD2 (6 bases). The V end lost 2 bases, the J end lost 2 bases, and 13 bases lay between the germline ends. The CDR3 has 15 amino acids. Per the germline V gene, CDR1 is KGHSH and CDR2 is LQKENI. The CDR3 bases are TGTGCCAGCTCACCAGCAGCGGGTTCTCCCTACGAGCAGTACTTC. It is translated as CASSPAAGSPYEQYF.

The gene calls are TRBV6-5 and TRBJ1-1; perhaps TRBD1 as D (5 bases). V was cut by 2 bases and J by 1 base, with 8 bases left in between. This CDR3 is built from 14 residues. The germline V gene encodes CDR1 MNHEY and CDR2 SVGAGI. CDR3 protein: CASSYGHSNTEAFF. The CDR3 nucleotides read TGTGCCAGCAGTTACGGACACTCGAACACTGAAGCTTTCTTT.

The chain recombines TRBV19 with TRBJ1-2; no definite D call. Trimming took off 7 bases at V and 4 bases at J, with 13 bases between the two ends. The germline V gene has CDR1 LNHDA and CDR2 SQIVND (reference sequence). This CDR3 comprises 13 residues. The CDR3 loop is CASNELGGYGYTF. As DNA, the CDR3 is TGTGCCAGTAACGAATTGGGAGGCTATGGCTACACCTTC.

This sequence joins TRBV18 and TRBJ2-5; D is undetermined. Trimming left V 5 bases short and J 2 bases short, with 6 bases between. Germline loops: CDR1 KGHSH, CDR2 LQKENI. The CDR3 sequence is 12 residues long. DNA of the CDR3: TGTGCCAGCTCAGTATATCAAGAGACCCAGTACTTC. As protein: CASSVYQETQYF.

J is TRBJ1-4 and V is TRBV19, with 8 bases aligning to TRBD1. V trimming: 11 bases; J trimming: 7 bases; junction bases outside the gene matches: 18. The CDR3 is 16 amino acids. The germline gives CDR1 LNHDA, CDR2 SQIVND (reference sequence). This CDR3 reads CAVKPDRDRGGEKLFF. The CDR3 coding sequence is TGTGCCGTGAAACCGGACAGGGACCGCGGGGGTGAAAAACTGTTTTTT.

This clone showed up just once. The chain recombines TRBV6-5 with TRBJ1-4, with D tentatively TRBD1 (6 bases). This CDR3 contains 14 residues. Looked up from germline, CDR1 is MNHEY and CDR2 is SVGAGI. Trimming removed 6 bases from V and 14 bases from J, with 22 bases in between. The CDR3 coding sequence is TGTGCCAGCAGCAAATACCGGGACACCTCTCCGCTGTTTTTT. This codes for CASSKYRDTSPLFF.

The chain has TRBV6-5 and TRBJ1-4; 9 bases line up with TRBD1. V shed 6 bases, J shed 7 bases, and the junction held 6 bases outside the gene matches. This CDR3 contains 14 residues. CDR1 and CDR2 (germline): MNHEY, SVGAGI. This CDR3 is CASRNTGGVEKLFF. The CDR3 bases are TGTGCCAGCAGAAATACAGGGGGCGTTGAAAAACTGTTTTTT.